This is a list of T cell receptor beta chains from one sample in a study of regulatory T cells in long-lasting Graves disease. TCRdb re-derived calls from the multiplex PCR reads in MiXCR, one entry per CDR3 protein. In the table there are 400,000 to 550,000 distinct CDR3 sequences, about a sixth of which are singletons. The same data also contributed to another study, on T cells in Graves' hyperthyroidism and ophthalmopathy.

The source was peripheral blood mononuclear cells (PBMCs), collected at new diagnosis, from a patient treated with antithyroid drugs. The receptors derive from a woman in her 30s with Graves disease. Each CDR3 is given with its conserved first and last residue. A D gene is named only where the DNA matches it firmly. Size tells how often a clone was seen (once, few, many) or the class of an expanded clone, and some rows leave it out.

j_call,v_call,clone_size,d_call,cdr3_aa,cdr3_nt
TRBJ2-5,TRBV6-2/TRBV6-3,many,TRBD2,CASSSDGLGGRETQYF,TGTGCCAGCAGTTCCGACGGGTTGGGGGGGAGAGAGACCCAGTACTTC
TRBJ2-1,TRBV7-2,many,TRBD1,CASSPDRGYNEQFF,TGTGCCAGCAGCCCCGACAGGGGATACAATGAGCAGTTCTTC
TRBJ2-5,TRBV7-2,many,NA,CASSSVTGETQYF,TGTGCCAGCAGCTCGGTTACTGGGGAGACCCAGTACTTC
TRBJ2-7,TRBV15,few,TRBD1,CATSRDRGLYEQYF,TGTGCCACCAGCAGGGACAGGGGGCTCTACGAGCAGTACTTC
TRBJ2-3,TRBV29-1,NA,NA,CSVRQRATDTQYF,TGCAGCGTCCGTCAGCGGGCTACAGATACGCAGTATTTT
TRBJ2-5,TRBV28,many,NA,CASSFGGQQETQYF,TGTGCCAGCAGTTTCGGGGGACAGCAAGAGACCCAGTACTTC
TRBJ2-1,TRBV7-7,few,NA,CASSLDRGYEQFF,TGTGCTAGCAGCTTAGATAGGGGTTATGAGCAGTTCTTC
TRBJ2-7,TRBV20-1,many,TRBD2,CSARLAGGGRYEQYF,TGCAGTGCTAGACTAGCGGGAGGGGGTCGTTACGAGCAGTACTTC
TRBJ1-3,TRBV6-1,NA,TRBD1,CASSQDRVRNTIYF,TGTGCCAGCAGCCAAGACAGGGTTAGGAACACCATATATTTT
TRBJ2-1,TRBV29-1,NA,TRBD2,CSVEVTSGREQFF,TGCAGCGTTGAGGTGACTAGCGGGAGGGAGCAGTTCTTC
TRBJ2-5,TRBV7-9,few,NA,CASSFRRAGETQYF,TGTGCCAGCTCCTTCCGACGGGCGGGCGAGACCCAGTACTTC
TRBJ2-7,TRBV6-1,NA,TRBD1,CASSPGTGEKGYNEQYF,TGTGCCAGCAGCCCCGGGACAGGGGAAAAAGGCTACAATGAGCAGTACTTC
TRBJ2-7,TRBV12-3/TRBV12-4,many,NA,CASSLVLGEQYF,TGTGCCAGCAGTTTAGTGTTGGGCGAGCAGTACTTC
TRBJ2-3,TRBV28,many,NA,CASSLGGSSTDTQYF,TGTGCCAGCAGCTTGGGCGGGTCTAGCACAGATACGCAGTATTTT
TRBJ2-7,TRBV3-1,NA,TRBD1,CASRQTGGYEQYF,TGTGCCAGCAGACAGACAGGGGGCTACGAGCAGTACTTC
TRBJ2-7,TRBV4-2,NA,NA,CASSQDRARAGGIYEQYF,TGTGCCAGCAGCCAAGATCGAGCTCGGGCAGGAGGCATCTACGAGCAGTACTTC
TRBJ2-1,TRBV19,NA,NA,CASRVTLGKQFF,TGTGCCAGTAGGGTCACATTGGGAAAGCAGTTCTTC
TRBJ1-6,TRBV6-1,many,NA,CASCMTSGGSPLHF,TGTGCCAGCTGCATGACGAGCGGAGGATCACCCCTCCACTTT
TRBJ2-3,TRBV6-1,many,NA,CASRKDGADTQYF,TGTGCCAGCAGAAAGGACGGGGCAGATACGCAGTATTTT
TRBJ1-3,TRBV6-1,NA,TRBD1,CANRGLTERFSGNTIYF,TGTGCCAACAGGGGACTGACCGAGCGGTTCTCTGGAAACACCATATATTTT
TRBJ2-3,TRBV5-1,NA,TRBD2,CASSTRTSDTDTEYF,TGCGCCAGCAGCACTCGGACTAGCGACACAGATACGGAGTATTTT
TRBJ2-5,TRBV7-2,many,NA,CASSLDSETQYF,TGTGCCAGCAGCTTGGATTCAGAGACCCAGTACTTC
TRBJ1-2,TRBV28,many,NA,CASSLLRVLGYTF,TGTGCCAGCAGTTTACTCAGGGTGCTCGGCTACACCTTC
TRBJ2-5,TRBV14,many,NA,CASSQEAWRGRATQYF,TGTGCCAGCAGCCAAGAGGCTTGGAGAGGAAGAGCCACCCAGTACTTC
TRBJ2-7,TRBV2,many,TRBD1,CASRRRQGATGQYF,TGTGCCAGCAGAAGGAGGCAGGGGGCAACCGGGCAGTACTTC
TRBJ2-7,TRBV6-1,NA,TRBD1,CASGQGRVMSEQYF,TGTGCCAGCGGACAGGGTAGGGTCATGAGCGAGCAGTACTTC
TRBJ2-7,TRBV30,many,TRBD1,CAWNPRDRAAYEQYF,TGTGCCTGGAACCCTCGAGACAGGGCGGCCTACGAGCAGTACTTC
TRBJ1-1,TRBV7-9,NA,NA,CASAPRGTPNTEAFF,TGTGCCAGCGCGCCTCGTGGGACACCGAACACTGAAGCTTTCTTT
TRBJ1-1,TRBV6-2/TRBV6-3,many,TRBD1,CASRPGQARPRNTEAFF,TGTGCCAGCAGACCCGGACAGGCCCGCCCTAGGAACACTGAAGCTTTCTTT
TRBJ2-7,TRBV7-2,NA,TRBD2,CASSWGGRYEQYF,TGTGCCAGCAGCTGGGGAGGGAGATACGAGCAGTACTTC
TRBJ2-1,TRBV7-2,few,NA,CASRSPGGYNEQFF,TGTGCCAGCAGGTCCCCCGGGGGCTACAATGAGCAGTTCTTC
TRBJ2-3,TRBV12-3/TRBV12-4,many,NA,CASSFLVRPLATDTQYF,TGTGCCAGCAGTTTCTTGGTACGCCCCCTAGCCACAGATACGCAGTATTTT
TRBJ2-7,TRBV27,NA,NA,CASSTHRTREQYF,TGTGCCAGCAGTACACATCGGACAAGGGAGCAGTACTTC
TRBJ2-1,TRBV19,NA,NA,CASSLRWTAYNEQFF,TGTGCCAGTAGTCTCCGTTGGACAGCCTACAATGAGCAGTTCTTC
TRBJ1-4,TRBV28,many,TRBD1,CASRQGLREKLFF,TGTGCCAGTAGACAGGGACTACGGGAAAAACTGTTTTTT
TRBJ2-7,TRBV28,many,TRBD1,CASSLTPTGGDEQYF,TGTGCCAGCAGTTTAACCCCGACAGGGGGCGACGAGCAGTACTTC
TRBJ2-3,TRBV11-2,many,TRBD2,CASSSEGLAYTDTQYF,TGTGCCAGCAGCTCGGAGGGACTAGCGTACACAGATACGCAGTATTTT
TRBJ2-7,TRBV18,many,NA,CASSPPVGNSYEQYF,TGTGCCAGCTCACCACCGGTCGGGAACTCCTACGAGCAGTACTTC
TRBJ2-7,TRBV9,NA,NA,CASSVGGFYEQYF,TGTGCCAGCAGCGTAGGGGGATTCTACGAGCAGTACTTC
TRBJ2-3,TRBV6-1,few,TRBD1,CAAPGTGNTDTQYF,TGTGCCGCCCCCGGGACAGGGAACACAGATACGCAGTATTTT
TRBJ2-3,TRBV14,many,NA,CASSQVGTDTQYF,TGTGCCAGCAGCCAAGTGGGCACAGATACGCAGTATTTT
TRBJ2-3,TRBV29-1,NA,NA,CSVTTGPTDTQYF,TGCAGCGTTACCACAGGGCCCACAGATACGCAGTATTTT
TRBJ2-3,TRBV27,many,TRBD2,CASSLSISSGYTDTQYF,TGTGCCAGCAGTTTATCGATCAGTAGCGGGTACACAGATACGCAGTATTTT
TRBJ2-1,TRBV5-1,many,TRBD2,CASSPVGTSGASSYNEQFF,TGCGCCAGCAGCCCGGTGGGGACTAGCGGAGCGAGCTCCTACAATGAGCAGTTCTTC
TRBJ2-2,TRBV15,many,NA,CATSRIRGRELFF,TGTGCCACCAGCAGGATAAGGGGACGGGAGCTGTTTTTT
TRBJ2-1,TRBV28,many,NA,CASKGPYNEQFF,TGTGCCAGCAAGGGCCCGTACAATGAGCAGTTCTTC